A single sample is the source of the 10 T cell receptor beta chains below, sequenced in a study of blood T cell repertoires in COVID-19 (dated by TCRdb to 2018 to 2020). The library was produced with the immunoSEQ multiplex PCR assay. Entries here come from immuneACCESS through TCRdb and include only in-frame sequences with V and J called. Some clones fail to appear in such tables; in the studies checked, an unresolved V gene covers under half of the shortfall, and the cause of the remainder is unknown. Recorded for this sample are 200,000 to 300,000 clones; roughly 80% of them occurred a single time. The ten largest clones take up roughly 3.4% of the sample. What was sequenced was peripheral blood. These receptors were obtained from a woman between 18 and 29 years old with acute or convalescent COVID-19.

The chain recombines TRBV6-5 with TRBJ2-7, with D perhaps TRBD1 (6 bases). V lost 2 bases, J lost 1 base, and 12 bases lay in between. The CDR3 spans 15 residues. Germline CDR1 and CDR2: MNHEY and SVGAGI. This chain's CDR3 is CASSYHRDPSYEQYF. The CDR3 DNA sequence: TGTGCCAGCAGTTACCACAGGGATCCTTCCTACGAGCAGTACTTC.

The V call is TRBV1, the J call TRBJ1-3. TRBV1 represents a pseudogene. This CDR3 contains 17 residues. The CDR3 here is CTSSQDYLEAPLTTIYF. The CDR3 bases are TGCACCAGCAGCCAAGACTACCTGGAGGCACCCCTTACGACCATATATTTT.

In DNA form, the CDR3 reads TGTGCCAGCAGTCCGGGGTTTGCAGATACGCAGTATTTT. Encoded protein: CASSPGFADTQYF. V usage is TRBV25-1 and J usage is TRBJ2-3, with TRBD2 as a possible D gene (5 bases). The V end was cut by 5 bases, the J end by 4 bases, with 10 bases between. The CDR3 loop spans 13 amino acids. CDR1 MGHDK and CDR2 SYGVNS come from the germline V gene.

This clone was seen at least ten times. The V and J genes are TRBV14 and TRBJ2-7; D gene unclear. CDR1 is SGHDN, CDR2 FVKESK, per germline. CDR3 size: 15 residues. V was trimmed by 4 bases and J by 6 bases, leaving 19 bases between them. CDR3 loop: CASSLQSGPASEQYF. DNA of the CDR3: TGTGCCAGCAGCCTACAATCAGGCCCGGCGAGCGAGCAGTACTTC.

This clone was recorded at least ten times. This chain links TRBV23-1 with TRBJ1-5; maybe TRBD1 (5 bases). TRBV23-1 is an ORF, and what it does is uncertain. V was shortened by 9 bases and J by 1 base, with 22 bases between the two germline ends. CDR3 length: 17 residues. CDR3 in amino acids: CASTKVGGNRSNQPQHF. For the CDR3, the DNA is TGCGCCAGTACCAAAGTGGGGGGAAATAGGAGCAATCAGCCCCAGCATTTT.

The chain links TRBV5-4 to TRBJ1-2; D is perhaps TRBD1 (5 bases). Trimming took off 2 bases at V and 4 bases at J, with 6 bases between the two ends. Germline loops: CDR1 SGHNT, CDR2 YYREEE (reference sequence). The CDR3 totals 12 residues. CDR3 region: CASSFDSYGYTF. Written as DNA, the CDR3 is TGTGCCAGCAGCTTCGACAGCTATGGCTACACCTTC.

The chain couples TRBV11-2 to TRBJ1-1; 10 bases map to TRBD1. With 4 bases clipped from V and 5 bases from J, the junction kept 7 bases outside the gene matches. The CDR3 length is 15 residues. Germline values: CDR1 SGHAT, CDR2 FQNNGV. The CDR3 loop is CASSSSGTGVTEAFF. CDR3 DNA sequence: TGTGCCAGCAGCTCCTCCGGGACAGGGGTAACTGAAGCTTTCTTT.

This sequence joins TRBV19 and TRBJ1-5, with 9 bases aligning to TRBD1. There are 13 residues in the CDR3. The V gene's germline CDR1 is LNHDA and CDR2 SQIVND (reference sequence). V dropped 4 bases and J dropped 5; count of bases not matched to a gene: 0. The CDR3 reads CASSRDRDQPQHF. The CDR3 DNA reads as TGTGCCAGTAGTAGGGACAGGGATCAGCCCCAGCATTTT.

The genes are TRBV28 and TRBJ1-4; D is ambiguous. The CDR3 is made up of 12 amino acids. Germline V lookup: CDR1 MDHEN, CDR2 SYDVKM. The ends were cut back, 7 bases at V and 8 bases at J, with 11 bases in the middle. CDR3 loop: CASNTIPEKLFF. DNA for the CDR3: TGTGCCAGCAACACCATCCCCGAAAAACTGTTTTTT.

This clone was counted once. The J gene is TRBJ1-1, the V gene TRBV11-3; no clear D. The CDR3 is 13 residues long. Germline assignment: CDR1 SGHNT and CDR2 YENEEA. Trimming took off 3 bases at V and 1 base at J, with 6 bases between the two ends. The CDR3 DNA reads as TGTGCCAGCAGCTTCGGTGGGAACACTGAAGCTTTCTTT. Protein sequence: CASSFGGNTEAFF.